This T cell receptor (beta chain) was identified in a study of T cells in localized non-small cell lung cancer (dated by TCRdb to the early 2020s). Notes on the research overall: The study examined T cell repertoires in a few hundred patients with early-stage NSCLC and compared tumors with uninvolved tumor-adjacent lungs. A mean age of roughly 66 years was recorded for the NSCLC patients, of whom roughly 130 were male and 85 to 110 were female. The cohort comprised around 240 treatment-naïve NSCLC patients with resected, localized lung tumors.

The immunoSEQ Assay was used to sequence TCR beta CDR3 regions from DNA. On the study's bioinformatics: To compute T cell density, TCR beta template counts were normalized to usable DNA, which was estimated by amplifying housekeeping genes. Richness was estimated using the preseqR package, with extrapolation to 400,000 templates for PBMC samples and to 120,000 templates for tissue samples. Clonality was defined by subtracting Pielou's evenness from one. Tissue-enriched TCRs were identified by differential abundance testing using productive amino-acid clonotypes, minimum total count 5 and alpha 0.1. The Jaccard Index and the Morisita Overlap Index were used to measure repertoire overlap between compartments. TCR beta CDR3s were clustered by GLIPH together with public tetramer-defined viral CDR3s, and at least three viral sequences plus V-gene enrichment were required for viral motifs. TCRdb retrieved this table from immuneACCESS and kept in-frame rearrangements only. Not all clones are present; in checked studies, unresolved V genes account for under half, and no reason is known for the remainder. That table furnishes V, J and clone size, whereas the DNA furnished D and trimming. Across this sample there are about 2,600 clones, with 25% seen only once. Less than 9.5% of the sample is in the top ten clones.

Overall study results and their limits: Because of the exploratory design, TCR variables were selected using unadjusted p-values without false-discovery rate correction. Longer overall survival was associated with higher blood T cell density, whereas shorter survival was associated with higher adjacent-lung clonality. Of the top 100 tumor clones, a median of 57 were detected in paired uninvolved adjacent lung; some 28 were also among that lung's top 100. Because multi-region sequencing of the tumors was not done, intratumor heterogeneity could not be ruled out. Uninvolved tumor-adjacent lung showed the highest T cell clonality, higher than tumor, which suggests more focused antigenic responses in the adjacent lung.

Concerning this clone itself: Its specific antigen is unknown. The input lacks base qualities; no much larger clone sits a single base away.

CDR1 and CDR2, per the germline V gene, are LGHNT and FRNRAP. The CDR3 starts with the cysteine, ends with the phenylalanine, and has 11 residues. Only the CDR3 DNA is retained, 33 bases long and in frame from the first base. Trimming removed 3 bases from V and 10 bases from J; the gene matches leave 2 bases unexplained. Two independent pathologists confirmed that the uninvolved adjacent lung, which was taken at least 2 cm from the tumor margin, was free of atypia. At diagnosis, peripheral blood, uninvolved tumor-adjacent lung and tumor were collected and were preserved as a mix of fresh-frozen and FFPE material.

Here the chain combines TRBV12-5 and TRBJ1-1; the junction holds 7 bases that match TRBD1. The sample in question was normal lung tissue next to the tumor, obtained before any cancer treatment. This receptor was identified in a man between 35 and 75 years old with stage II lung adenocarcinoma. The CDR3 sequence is CASGLGGPAFF. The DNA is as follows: TGTGCTAGTGGTTTAGGGGGCCCAGCTTTCTTT. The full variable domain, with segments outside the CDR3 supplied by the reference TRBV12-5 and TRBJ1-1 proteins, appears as DARVTQTPRHKVTEMGQEVTMRCQPILGHNTVFWYRQTMMQGLELLAYFRNRAPLDDSGMPKDRFSAEMPDATLATLKIQPSEPRDSAVYFCASGLGGPAFFGQGTRLTVV.